A single T cell receptor (beta chain) is shown here with its context. Here immunoSEQ multiplex PCR was the method, and the copy in TCRdb shows in-frame clones only, minus some. The table records 250,000 or so clones, 80% to 90% of them present only once. The CDR3 is 16 amino acids. Per the germline V gene, CDR1 is LGHNA and CDR2 is YSLEER. J gave up 1 base and V 1 base, and 3 bases lay outside the gene matches. The source of the sample is a study of blood T cell repertoires in COVID-19. Study overall: Sample material is recorded as cDNA or gDNA derived from T cells, B-cell-depleted T cells, or PBMCs.

Sequenced material: peripheral blood. The clonotype originates from a woman in her thirties with active or convalescent COVID-19. This rearrangement joins TRBV4-3 to TRBJ2-2; 7 positions match TRBD1. CDR3 protein: CASSQGRDRNTGELFF. Here the CDR3 DNA reads TGCGCCAGCAGCCAAGGCCGGGACAGGAACACCGGGGAGCTGTTTTTT.